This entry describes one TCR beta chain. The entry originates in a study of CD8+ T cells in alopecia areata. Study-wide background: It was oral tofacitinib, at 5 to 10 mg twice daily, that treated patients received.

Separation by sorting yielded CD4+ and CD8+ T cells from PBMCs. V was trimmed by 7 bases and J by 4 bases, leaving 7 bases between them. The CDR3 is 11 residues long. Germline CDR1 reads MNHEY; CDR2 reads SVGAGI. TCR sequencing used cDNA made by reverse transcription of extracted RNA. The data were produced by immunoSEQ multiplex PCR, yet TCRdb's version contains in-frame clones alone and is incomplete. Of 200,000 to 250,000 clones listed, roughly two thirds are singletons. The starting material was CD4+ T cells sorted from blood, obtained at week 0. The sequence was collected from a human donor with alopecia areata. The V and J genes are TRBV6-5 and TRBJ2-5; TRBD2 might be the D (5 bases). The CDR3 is CASIRGETQYF. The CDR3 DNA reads TGTGCCAGCATCCGGGGAGAGACCCAGTACTTC.